Listed below are T cell receptor beta chains from one sample, sequenced in a study of early T cells in non-severe SARS-CoV-2 infection. MiXCR, run by TCRdb on the 5' RACE reads, gives a single entry per CDR3 protein. The sample has just under 60,000 distinct CDR3 sequences, more than 7% seen once. Sequencing was carried out using whole blood. These receptors originate from an adult who was a healthcare worker with PCR-confirmed SARS-CoV-2 infection or an uninfected control (not recorded which). The CDR3 runs from the conserved cysteine through the conserved F or W. The D gene is left open where the match is weak. The listing skips clone size in some rows; elsewhere it reads once, few, many or a size class.

V gene	D gene	J gene	clone size	CDR3 DNA	CDR3 protein
TRBV29-1	TRBD2	TRBJ2-7	.	TGCAGCGTTGTCAGGGCGGGAGGCTACGAGCAGTACTTC	CSVVRAGGYEQYF
TRBV7-3	.	TRBJ2-6	.	TGTGCCAGCAGCTTAGCTGGGGCCAACGTCCTGACTTTC	CASSLAGANVLTF
TRBV28	.	TRBJ2-4	many	TGTGCCAGCAGTCCGGACAGGAGGGCCGCGGAAAACATTCAGTACTTC	CASSPDRRAAENIQYF
TRBV7-9	.	TRBJ2-1	many	TGTGCCAGCAGTGTGGACACAAATGAGCAGTTCTTC	CASSVDTNEQFF
TRBV6-5	TRBD2	TRBJ2-7	.	TGTGCCAGCAGCAAACTAGCGGGAGAATCCGGCGAGCAGTACTTC	CASSKLAGESGEQYF
TRBV6-1	TRBD2	TRBJ2-5	many	TGTGCCAGCAGTGAAGCGCTTCCCTCCAGCGGGGGCAGGGAGACCCAGTACTTC	CASSEALPSSGGRETQYF
TRBV27	.	TRBJ2-2	many	TGTGCCAGCAGTGGGGGTTCTAGCGACTACACCGGGGAGCTGTTTTTT	CASSGGSSDYTGELFF
TRBV6-2/TRBV6-3	.	TRBJ2-1	many	TGTGCCAGCAGTTACTGGGCGTCCGAGCAGTTCTTC	CASSYWASEQFF
TRBV9	.	TRBJ2-1	many	TGTGCCAGCAGCGTAGGGGACGGGCCCTACAATGAGCAGTTCTTC	CASSVGDGPYNEQFF
TRBV24-1	TRBD2	TRBJ2-7	many	TGTGCCACTTCCGGGACTAATATACGCGAGCAGTACTTC	CATSGTNIREQYF
TRBV7-9	TRBD2	TRBJ2-3	few	TGTGCCAGCAGCCTTCGACTAGCGGGAGGGCCAGAAGAAGATACGCAGTATTTT	CASSLRLAGGPEEDTQYF
TRBV28	TRBD1	TRBJ1-1	many	TGTGCCAGCAGTTTAGGGGACAGGAACACTGAAGCTTTCTTT	CASSLGDRNTEAFF
TRBV28	TRBD2	TRBJ2-7	many	TGTGCCAGCAGTGGCGGGAGGTACGAGCAGTACTTC	CASSGGRYEQYF
TRBV29-1	.	TRBJ2-7	many	TGCAGCGTTCGTGAGGGACACCCGAGATCCTACGAGCAGTACTTC	CSVREGHPRSYEQYF
TRBV7-9	.	TRBJ1-1	many	TGTGCCAGCAGGCTACCGGTGAACACTGAAGCTTTCTTT	CASRLPVNTEAFF
TRBV4-1	TRBD1	TRBJ2-7	many	TGCGCCAGCAGCCCGGGACAGGGGGCGTTATACGAGCAGTACTTC	CASSPGQGALYEQYF
TRBV18	TRBD2	TRBJ2-7	few	TGTGCCAGCTCACTAGGACTAGCGGGAGGGCCCGACGGCGAGCAGTACTTC	CASSLGLAGGPDGEQYF
TRBV7-9	.	TRBJ2-2	.	TGTGCCAGCAGCGTAGGGGCCGGGAGTAACACCGGGGAGCTGTTTTTT	CASSVGAGSNTGELFF
TRBV20-1	.	TRBJ2-7	many	TGCAGTATGAGAGGGGGTAGCTGGTCCTCCGAGCAGTACTTC	CSMRGGSWSSEQYF
TRBV28	.	TRBJ2-3	.	TGTGCCAGCAGTTTTGAGGGAACAGGGAGCACAGATACGCAGTATTTT	CASSFEGTGSTDTQYF
TRBV20-1	TRBD2	TRBJ2-3	.	TGCAGTGCTAGAGGCAGCGGGAGTCGCACGGATACGCAGTATTTT	CSARGSGSRTDTQYF
TRBV20-1	TRBD2	TRBJ2-7	.	TGCAGTGCTAGAGCCCTGGGGCTAGCGGGACCTTACGGGCAGTACTTC	CSARALGLAGPYGQYF
TRBV29-1	.	TRBJ2-7	many	TGCAGCGTTGTGTGGACATCGAGCTCCTACGAGCAGTACTTC	CSVVWTSSSYEQYF
TRBV11-2	.	TRBJ1-1	.	TGTGCCAGCAGCTTAGCAGGCGGGAGAACTGAAGCTTTCTTT	CASSLAGGRTEAFF
TRBV5-1	.	TRBJ2-2	few	TGCGCCAGCAGCCCTCGGACGGCCCGACTGGCCACCGGGGAGCTGTTTTTT	CASSPRTARLATGELFF
TRBV7-6	TRBD2	TRBJ2-1	few	TGTGCCAGCAGCTTAGTAAGCGGGAGGGCCGGGCGCCATGAGCAGTTCTTC	CASSLVSGRAGRHEQFF
TRBV3-1	.	TRBJ2-7	many	TGTGCCAGCAGCCAGACAGACTACGAGCAGTACTTC	CASSQTDYEQYF
TRBV20-1	.	TRBJ1-2	many	TGCAGCTCCGGTCAGAATAACTATGGCTACACCTTC	CSSGQNNYGYTF
TRBV4-2	TRBD2	TRBJ2-5	.	TGTGCCAGCAGCCTCCTCCCCGCAGCGGGGGGCGGAGAGACCCAGTACTTC	CASSLLPAAGGGETQYF
TRBV20-1	.	TRBJ2-3	many	TGCAGTGCTAGCCTAGCCCTGCATATCGATACGCAGTATTTT	CSASLALHIDTQYF
TRBV29-1	.	TRBJ2-1	.	TGCAGCGTCGGGAGTAATGAGCAGTTCTTC	CSVGSNEQFF
TRBV7-2	.	TRBJ2-2	.	TGTGCCAGCAGCTTAAATTCCCCGCGGGGCACCGGGGAGCTGTTTTTT	CASSLNSPRGTGELFF
TRBV11-2	.	TRBJ2-1	.	TGTGCCAGCAGCTTCGGCTTCCGAGAGCAGTTCTTC	CASSFGFREQFF
TRBV6-2/TRBV6-3	.	TRBJ2-1	many	TGTGCCAGCACCGGGACAAGGGAGCAGTTCTTC	CASTGTREQFF
TRBV7-9	.	TRBJ1-2	few	TGTGCCAGCAGCTTAGAGGACAGCTATGGCTACACCTTC	CASSLEDSYGYTF
TRBV25-1	.	TRBJ2-7	.	TGTGCCAGCAGTGGGACGTTTTCCTACGAGCAGTACTTC	CASSGTFSYEQYF
TRBV5-1	.	TRBJ2-3	many	TGCGCCAGCAGCTTGGGCCTAGTGGTCGCAGATACGCAGTATTTT	CASSLGLVVADTQYF
TRBV29-1	.	TRBJ2-3	few	TGCAGCGTTGGCCCCGGGGCGCGCACAGATACGCAGTATTTT	CSVGPGARTDTQYF
TRBV5-1	.	TRBJ1-1	many	TGCGCCAGCAGCTTGACCGCGAACACTGAAGCTTTCTTT	CASSLTANTEAFF
TRBV12-3/TRBV12-4	.	TRBJ1-5	few	TGTGCCAGCAGTTCTCCTAGAAGGGCTGATGATCAGCCCCAGCATTTT	CASSSPRRADDQPQHF
TRBV2	.	TRBJ2-6	few	TGTGCCAGCAGCCCTAGTAGCAGGGAAGGGCGCTCTGGGGCCAACGTCCTGACTTTC	CASSPSSREGRSGANVLTF
TRBV7-9	TRBD1	TRBJ2-1	.	TGTGCCAGCAGCCCCCGGACAGGGTCAAACCTCTACAATGAGCAGTTCTTC	CASSPRTGSNLYNEQFF
TRBV2	TRBD2	TRBJ2-1	few	TGTGCCGAAGGGCGGGAGAGACACAATGAGCAGTTCTTC	CAEGRERHNEQFF